This TCR beta chain was documented in a study of blood T cells in healthy people across ages. It was with a sample-barcoded 5' primer and a J-beta primer mix that a second PCR of roughly 7 to 11 cycles was run. MiXCR, applied by TCRdb to the 5' RACE reads, yields one record per CDR3 protein. The sample lists about 290,000 distinct CDR3 sequences, roughly 26% occurring once. The sample comprised blood. The clonotype was recovered from a woman aged 70-85 years in good health.

In nucleotides, the CDR3 is TGTGCCAGCAGTTTAGGGGGACAGGGAGAGGATACGCAGTATTTT. Translated, it gives CASSLGGQGEDTQYF. V gene TRBV28 combines with J gene TRBJ2-3; TRBD1 matches at 9 bases. The CDR3 consists of 15 residues. Germline trimming cut 2 bases from V and 6 bases from J; bases unmatched to any gene: 6. Germline V gene sequence: CDR1 MDHEN, CDR2 SYDVKM.